This is a list of T cell receptor beta chains from one sample in a study of untreated major depressive disorder. Sequenced by immunoSEQ multiplex PCR; TCRdb stores in-frame clones only, minus some. This table holds fewer than 25,000 clones, more than 75% found once. The sample taken for sequencing was CD4+ T cells from PBMCs. These receptors all stem from a woman between 25 and 40 years old in good health. Each CDR3 is given with its conserved first and last residue. The D gene is left open where the match is weak. Clone size is given for some rows only: seen once, a few or many times, or a class if the clone is expanded.

NA	TRBJ1-2	once	TRBV6-1	CASSEPTTVYGYTF	TGTGCCAGCAGTGAACCTACGACAGTTTATGGCTACACCTTC
NA	TRBJ1-4	NA	TRBV18	CASSPLYDSNEKLFF	TGTGCCAGCTCACCATTGTACGATTCTAATGAAAAACTGTTTTTT
TRBD1	TRBJ2-6	NA	TRBV9	CASSVFWDRDLSGANVLTF	TGTGCCAGCAGCGTCTTCTGGGACAGGGACCTCTCTGGGGCCAACGTCCTGACTTTC
TRBD1	TRBJ1-3	once	TRBV9	CASSVGQGASGNTIYF	TGTGCCAGCAGCGTGGGACAGGGGGCCTCCGGAAACACCATATATTTT
TRBD1	TRBJ1-1	NA	TRBV28	CASSLGTGVLAFF	TGTGCCAGCAGTCTCGGGACAGGGGTTTTGGCTTTCTTT
TRBD1	TRBJ1-5	few	TRBV4-1	CASSQDDREGQPQHF	TGCGCCAGCAGCCAAGACGACAGGGAGGGTCAGCCCCAGCATTTT
NA	TRBJ2-5	NA	TRBV11-1	CASSLRSAQETQYF	TGTGCCAGCAGCTTACGGTCAGCACAAGAGACCCAGTACTTC
TRBD1	TRBJ2-7	NA	TRBV7-2	CASSLAGGIDEQYF	TGTGCCAGCAGCTTGGCAGGGGGTATAGACGAGCAGTACTTC
NA	TRBJ1-2	once	TRBV28	CASSSAPQGEGGYTF	TGTGCCAGCAGCTCCGCCCCCCAGGGCGAGGGTGGCTACACCTTC
TRBD1	TRBJ2-7	NA	TRBV5-1	CASSLVAGGSVEQYF	TGCGCCAGCAGCTTGGTGGCAGGGGGAAGTGTCGAGCAGTACTTC
NA	TRBJ2-6	NA	TRBV5-1	CASSPRIGTTFSGANVLTF	TGCGCCAGCAGCCCCCGCATAGGGACGACATTCTCTGGGGCCAACGTCCTGACTTTC
TRBD2	TRBJ2-5	NA	TRBV5-4	CASSLAEGRVTQYF	TGTGCCAGCAGCTTGGCCGAGGGGAGGGTGACCCAGTACTTC
TRBD1	TRBJ2-1	NA	TRBV13	CASLFGQGSTSSYNEQFF	TGTGCCAGCCTGTTCGGACAGGGGTCTACCAGCTCCTACAATGAGCAGTTCTTC
NA	TRBJ2-7	NA	TRBV5-1	CASSLDGLPYEQYF	TGCGCCAGCAGCTTGGACGGGCTCCCTTACGAGCAGTACTTC
NA	TRBJ2-7	NA	TRBV21-1	CASSMTSGRNEQYF	TGTGCCAGCAGCATGACTAGCGGGAGGAACGAGCAGTACTTC
NA	TRBJ1-5	once	TRBV27	CASSPRAPDQPQHF	TGTGCCAGCAGTCCCCGGGCCCCGGACCAGCCCCAGCATTTT
NA	TRBJ2-1	NA	TRBV4-2	CASSQEVGGYNEQFF	TGTGCCAGCAGCCAAGAGGTAGGGGGGTACAATGAGCAGTTCTTC
TRBD2	TRBJ2-1	NA	TRBV18	CASSPASGRQGNNEQFF	TGTGCCAGCTCACCAGCTAGCGGGAGACAAGGAAACAATGAGCAGTTCTTC
NA	TRBJ2-7	NA	TRBV28	CASSLPSAHGYEQYF	TGTGCCAGCAGCCTCCCGTCGGCCCATGGCTACGAGCAGTACTTC
TRBD1	TRBJ2-7	NA	TRBV18	CASSPPGQGYEQYF	TGTGCCAGCTCACCACCGGGACAGGGCTACGAGCAGTACTTC
NA	TRBJ2-3	NA	TRBV4-1	CASSHGSTSTDTQYF	TGCGCCAGCAGCCACGGCTCCACAAGCACAGATACGCAGTATTTT
NA	TRBJ2-5	NA	TRBV5-1	CASSLGGGQETQYF	TGCGCCAGCAGCTTGGGAGGGGGTCAAGAGACCCAGTACTTC
TRBD2	TRBJ2-1	NA	TRBV27	CASRTTSGRAGWGNEQFF	TGTGCCAGCAGGACCACTAGCGGGAGAGCGGGTTGGGGGAATGAGCAGTTCTTC
TRBD2	TRBJ2-1	NA	TRBV2	CASRLGLAGVNEQFF	TGTGCCAGCAGACTCGGACTAGCGGGAGTTAATGAGCAGTTCTTC
NA	TRBJ2-7	few	TRBV4-2	CASSQFPRILEQYF	TGTGCCAGCAGCCAATTCCCCCGCATTTTAGAGCAGTACTTC
NA	TRBJ2-7	NA	TRBV5-8	CASSPWTESYEQYF	TGTGCCAGCAGCCCATGGACGGAATCCTACGAGCAGTACTTC
NA	TRBJ1-2	few	TRBV2	CASSESQDYGYTF	TGTGCCAGCAGTGAAAGTCAGGACTATGGCTACACCTTC
NA	TRBJ1-5	NA	TRBV4-1	CASSQGQGSGNQPQHF	TGCGCCAGCAGCCAAGGGCAGGGATCCGGCAATCAGCCCCAGCATTTT
TRBD1	TRBJ2-5	NA	TRBV5-1	CASSLGTGGRETQYF	TGCGCCAGCAGCTTGGGGACAGGGGGACGAGAGACCCAGTACTTC
TRBD1	TRBJ2-7	NA	TRBV4-2	CASRGTESYEQYF	TGTGCCAGCAGGGGGACAGAGTCCTACGAGCAGTACTTC
NA	TRBJ1-2	NA	TRBV6-1	CASSGLVPNANYGYTF	TGTGCCAGCAGTGGCTTGGTGCCAAACGCTAACTATGGCTACACCTTC